The clone carrying this TCR beta chain showed up many times. Combining iRepertoire HTBI primers with Arm-PCR of CDR3 regions, the authors built TCR beta libraries. TCRdb recomputed calls from the multiplex PCR reads with MiXCR, one row per CDR3 protein. The sample includes about 540,000 distinct CDR3 sequences, roughly 12% of them seen just once. Time point described: newly diagnosed GD, antithyroid drugs for less than 3 months. PBMCs were the source of the RNA used for TCR sequencing. The data were obtained in a study of regulatory T cells in long-lasting Graves disease. The CDR3 length is 15 residues. V lost 4 bases and J 3 bases, leaving 16 bases between the germline ends. Germline CDR1 is SQVTM and CDR2 is ANQGSEA. A further study also used this sample, focusing on T cells in Graves' hyperthyroidism and ophthalmopathy.

The gene calls are TRBV29-1 and TRBJ2-1; D perhaps matches TRBD2 (5 bases). This receptor was obtained from a young man with Graves disease. This material consisted of peripheral blood mononuclear cells (PBMCs), taken at new diagnosis, from a patient treated with antithyroid drugs. The CDR3 DNA reads as TGCAGCGTTGCCTCCCCGGGGAGACGCTACAATGAGCAGTTCTTC. The encoded protein is CSVASPGRRYNEQFF.